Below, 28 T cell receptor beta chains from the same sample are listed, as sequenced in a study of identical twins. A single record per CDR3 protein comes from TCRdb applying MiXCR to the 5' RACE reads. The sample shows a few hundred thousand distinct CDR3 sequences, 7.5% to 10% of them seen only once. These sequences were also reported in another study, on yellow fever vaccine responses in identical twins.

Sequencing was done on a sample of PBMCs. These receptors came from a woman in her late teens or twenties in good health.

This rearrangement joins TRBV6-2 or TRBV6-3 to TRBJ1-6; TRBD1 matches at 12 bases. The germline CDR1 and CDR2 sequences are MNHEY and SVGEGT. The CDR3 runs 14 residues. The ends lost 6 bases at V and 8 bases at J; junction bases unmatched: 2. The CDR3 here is CASRGTGGDSPLHF. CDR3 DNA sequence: TGTGCCAGCAGAGGGACAGGGGGCGATTCACCCCTCCACTTT.

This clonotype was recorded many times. The CDR3 sequence is CSAPTSSRSYNEQFF. The CDR3 bases are TGCAGTGCTCCAACTAGCTCCCGCTCCTACAATGAGCAGTTCTTC. This sequence joins TRBV20-1 and TRBJ2-1, with a tentative D call TRBD2 (6 bases). Trimming removed 5 bases from V and 0 bases from J, with 14 bases in between. The germline V gene encodes CDR1 DFQATT and CDR2 SNEGSKA (reference sequence). The CDR3 length is 15 residues.

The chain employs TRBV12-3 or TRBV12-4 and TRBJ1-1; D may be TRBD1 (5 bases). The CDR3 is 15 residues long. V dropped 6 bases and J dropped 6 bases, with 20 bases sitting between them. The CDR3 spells CASSLRWGFYAEAFF. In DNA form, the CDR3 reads TGTGCCAGCAGCCTTCGATGGGGGTTTTACGCTGAAGCTTTCTTT.

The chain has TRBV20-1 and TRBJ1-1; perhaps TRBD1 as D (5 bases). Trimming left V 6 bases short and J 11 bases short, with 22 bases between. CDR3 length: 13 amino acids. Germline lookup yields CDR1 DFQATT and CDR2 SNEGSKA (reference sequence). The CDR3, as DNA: TGCAGTGCCCTACCGAAACCTGGGGGTAACGCTTTCTTT. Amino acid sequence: CSALPKPGGNAFF.

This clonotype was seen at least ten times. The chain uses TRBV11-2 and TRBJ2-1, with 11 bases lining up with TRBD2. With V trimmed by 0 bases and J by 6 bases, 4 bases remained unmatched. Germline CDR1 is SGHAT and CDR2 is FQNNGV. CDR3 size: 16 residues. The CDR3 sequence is CASSLDLLAGGNEQFF. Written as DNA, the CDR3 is TGTGCCAGCAGCTTAGATCTCCTAGCGGGGGGCAATGAGCAGTTCTTC.

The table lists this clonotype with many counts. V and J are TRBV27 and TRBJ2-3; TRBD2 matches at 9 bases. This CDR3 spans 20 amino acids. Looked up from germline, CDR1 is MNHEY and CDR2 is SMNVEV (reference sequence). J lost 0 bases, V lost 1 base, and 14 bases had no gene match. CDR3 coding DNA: TGTGCCAGCAGTTTATTTCCAGCGGGAGGCCACTCTACTAGCACAGATACGCAGTATTTT. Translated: CASSLFPAGGHSTSTDTQYF.

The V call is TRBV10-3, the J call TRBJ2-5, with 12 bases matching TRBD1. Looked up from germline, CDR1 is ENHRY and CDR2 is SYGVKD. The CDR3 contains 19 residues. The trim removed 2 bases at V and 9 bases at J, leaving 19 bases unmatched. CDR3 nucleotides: TGTGCCATCAGTGAGGGGACAGGGGGCATTAGCGGGGGCCAAGGGTCCCAGTACTTC. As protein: CAISEGTGGISGGQGSQYF.

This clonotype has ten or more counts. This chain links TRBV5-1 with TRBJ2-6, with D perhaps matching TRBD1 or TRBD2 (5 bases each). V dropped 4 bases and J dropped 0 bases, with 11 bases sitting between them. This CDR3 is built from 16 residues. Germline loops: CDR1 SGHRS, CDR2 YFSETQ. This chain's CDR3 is CASSRDGVSGANVLTF. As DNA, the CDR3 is TGCGCCAGCAGCCGGGACGGAGTCTCTGGGGCCAACGTCCTGACTTTC.

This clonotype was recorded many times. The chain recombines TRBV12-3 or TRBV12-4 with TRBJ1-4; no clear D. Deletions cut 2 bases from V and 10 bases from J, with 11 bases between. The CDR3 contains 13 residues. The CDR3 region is CASSLPGRGKLFF. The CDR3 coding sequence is TGTGCCAGCAGTTTACCCGGACGGGGAAAACTGTTTTTT.

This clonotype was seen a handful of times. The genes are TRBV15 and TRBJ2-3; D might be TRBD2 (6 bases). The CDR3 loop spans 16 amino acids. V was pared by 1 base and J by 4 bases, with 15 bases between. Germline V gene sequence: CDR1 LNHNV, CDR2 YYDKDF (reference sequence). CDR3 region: CATSRGGGRKPDTQYF. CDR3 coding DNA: TGTGCCACCAGCAGAGGAGGAGGGCGAAAACCAGATACGCAGTATTTT. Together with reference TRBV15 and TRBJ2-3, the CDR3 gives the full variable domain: DAMVIQNPRYQVTQFGKPVTLSCSQTLNHNVMYWYQQKSSQAPKLLFHYYDKDFNNEADTPDNFQSRRPNTSFCFLDIRSPGLGDTAMYLCATSRGGGRKPDTQYFGPGTRLTVL.

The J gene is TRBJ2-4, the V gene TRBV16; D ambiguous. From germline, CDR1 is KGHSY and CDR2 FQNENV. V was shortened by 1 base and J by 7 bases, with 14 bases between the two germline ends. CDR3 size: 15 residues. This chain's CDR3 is CASSQFITEGNIQYF. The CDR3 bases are TGTGCCAGCAGCCAATTTATCACGGAAGGGAACATTCAGTACTTC.

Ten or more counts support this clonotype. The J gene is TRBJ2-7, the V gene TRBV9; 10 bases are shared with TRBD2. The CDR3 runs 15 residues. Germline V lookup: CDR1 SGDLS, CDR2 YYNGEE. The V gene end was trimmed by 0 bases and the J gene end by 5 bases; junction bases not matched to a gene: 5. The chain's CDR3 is CASSVGGLADDEQYF. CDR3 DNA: TGTGCCAGCAGCGTAGGTGGACTAGCGGATGACGAGCAGTACTTC.

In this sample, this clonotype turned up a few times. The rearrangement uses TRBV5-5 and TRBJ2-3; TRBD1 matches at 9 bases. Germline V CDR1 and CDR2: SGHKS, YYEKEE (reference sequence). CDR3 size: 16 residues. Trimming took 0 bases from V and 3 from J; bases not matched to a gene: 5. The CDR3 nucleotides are TGTGCCAGCAGCTTGGGCCTGACAGGGGGGACAGATACGCAGTATTTT. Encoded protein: CASSLGLTGGTDTQYF.

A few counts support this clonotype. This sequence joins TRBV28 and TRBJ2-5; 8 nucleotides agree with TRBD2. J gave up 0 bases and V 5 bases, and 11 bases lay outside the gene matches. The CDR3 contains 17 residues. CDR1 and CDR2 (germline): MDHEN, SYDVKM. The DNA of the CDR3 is TGTGCCAGCAGTCCCCCAGTCCGACTAGCGTACCAAGAGACCCAGTACTTC. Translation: CASSPPVRLAYQETQYF.

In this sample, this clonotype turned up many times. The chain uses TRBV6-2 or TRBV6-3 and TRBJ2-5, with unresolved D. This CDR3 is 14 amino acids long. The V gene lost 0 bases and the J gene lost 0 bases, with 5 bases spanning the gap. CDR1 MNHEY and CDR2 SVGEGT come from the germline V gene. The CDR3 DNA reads TGTGCCAGCAGTTACTCTCTAAACCAAGAGACCCAGTACTTC. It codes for CASSYSLNQETQYF.

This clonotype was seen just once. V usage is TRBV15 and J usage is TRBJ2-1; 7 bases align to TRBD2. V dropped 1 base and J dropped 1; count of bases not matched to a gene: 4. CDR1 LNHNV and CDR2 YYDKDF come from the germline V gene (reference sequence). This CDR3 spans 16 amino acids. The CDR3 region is CATSRGGGISYNEQFF. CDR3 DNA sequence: TGTGCCACCAGCAGAGGGGGGGGTATTTCCTACAATGAGCAGTTCTTC.

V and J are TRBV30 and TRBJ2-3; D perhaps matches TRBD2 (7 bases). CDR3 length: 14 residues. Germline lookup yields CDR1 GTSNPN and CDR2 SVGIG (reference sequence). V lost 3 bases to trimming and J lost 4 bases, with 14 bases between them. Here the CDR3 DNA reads TGTGCCTGGAGGCCTACGGGGGGCCCAGATACGCAGTATTTT. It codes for CAWRPTGGPDTQYF.

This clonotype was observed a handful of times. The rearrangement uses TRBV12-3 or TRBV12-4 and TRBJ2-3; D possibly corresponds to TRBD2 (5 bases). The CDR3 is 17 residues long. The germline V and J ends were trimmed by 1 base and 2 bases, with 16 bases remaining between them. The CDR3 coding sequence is TGTGCCAGCAGTTTAGTAGGACGGGGAGAGTACACAGATACGCAGTATTTT. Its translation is CASSLVGRGEYTDTQYF.

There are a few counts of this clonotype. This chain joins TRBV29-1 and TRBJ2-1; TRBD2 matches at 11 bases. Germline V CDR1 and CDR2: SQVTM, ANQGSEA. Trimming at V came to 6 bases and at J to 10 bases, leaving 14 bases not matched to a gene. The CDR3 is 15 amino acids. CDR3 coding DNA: TGCAGCGTGGGACGAGTACTAGCGGGAGTTGGGGAGCAGTTCTTC. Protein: CSVGRVLAGVGEQFF.

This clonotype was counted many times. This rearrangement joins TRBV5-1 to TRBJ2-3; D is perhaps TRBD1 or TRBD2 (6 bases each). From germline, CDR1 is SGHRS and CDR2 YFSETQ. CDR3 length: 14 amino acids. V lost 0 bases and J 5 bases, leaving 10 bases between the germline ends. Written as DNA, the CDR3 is TGCGCCAGCAGCTTGGGGGGGGCCGGAGATACGCAGTATTTT. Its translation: CASSLGGAGDTQYF.

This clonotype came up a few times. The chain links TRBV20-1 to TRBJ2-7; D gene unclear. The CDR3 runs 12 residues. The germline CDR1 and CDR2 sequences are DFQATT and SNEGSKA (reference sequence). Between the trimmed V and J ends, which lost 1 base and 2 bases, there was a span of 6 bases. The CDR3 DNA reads TGCAGTGCTAGAGCGCCAGCCTACGAGCAGTACTTC. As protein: CSARAPAYEQYF.

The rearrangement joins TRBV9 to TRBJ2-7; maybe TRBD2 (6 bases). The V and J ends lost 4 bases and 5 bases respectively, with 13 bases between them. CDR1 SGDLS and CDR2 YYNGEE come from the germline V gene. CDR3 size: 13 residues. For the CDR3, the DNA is TGTGCCAGCAGCCCGACCGGGGGTCACGAGCAGTACTTC. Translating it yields CASSPTGGHEQYF.

The CDR3 nucleotides read TGTGCCAGTAGTATTCGGAGCGGGAGCTCCTACGAGCAGTACTTC. Protein: CASSIRSGSSYEQYF. The V gene is TRBV19, the J gene TRBJ2-7; 8 bases are a match to TRBD2. The V gene's germline CDR1 is LNHDA and CDR2 SQIVND (reference sequence). This CDR3 has 15 residues. V lost 3 bases, J lost 0 bases, and 4 bases stayed unmatched.

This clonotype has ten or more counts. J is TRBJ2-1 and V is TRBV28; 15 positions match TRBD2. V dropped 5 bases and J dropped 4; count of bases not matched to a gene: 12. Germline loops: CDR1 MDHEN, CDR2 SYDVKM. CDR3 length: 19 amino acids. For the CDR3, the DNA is TGTGCCAGCAGTACTCCTACGGGACTAGCGGGAGGAAGGTACAATGAGCAGTTCTTC. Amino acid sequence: CASSTPTGLAGGRYNEQFF.

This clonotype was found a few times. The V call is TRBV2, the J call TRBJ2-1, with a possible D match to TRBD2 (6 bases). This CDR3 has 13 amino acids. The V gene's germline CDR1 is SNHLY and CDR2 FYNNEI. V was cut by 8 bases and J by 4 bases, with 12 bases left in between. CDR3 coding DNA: TGTGCCAGCGAGGTAGCGGAATACAATGAGCAGTTCTTC. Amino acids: CASEVAEYNEQFF.

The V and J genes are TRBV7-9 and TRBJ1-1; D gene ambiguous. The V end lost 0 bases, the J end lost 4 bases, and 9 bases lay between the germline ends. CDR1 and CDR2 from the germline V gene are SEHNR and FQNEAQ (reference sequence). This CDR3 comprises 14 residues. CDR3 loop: CASSLAQTSTEAFF. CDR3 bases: TGTGCCAGCAGCTTAGCGCAAACAAGCACTGAAGCTTTCTTT.

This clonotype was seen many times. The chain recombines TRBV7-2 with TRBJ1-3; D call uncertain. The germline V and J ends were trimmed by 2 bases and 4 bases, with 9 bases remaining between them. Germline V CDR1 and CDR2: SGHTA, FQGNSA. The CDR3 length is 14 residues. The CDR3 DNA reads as TGTGCCAGCAGCTTATCCTCCGGAGGAAACACCATATATTTT. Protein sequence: CASSLSSGGNTIYF.

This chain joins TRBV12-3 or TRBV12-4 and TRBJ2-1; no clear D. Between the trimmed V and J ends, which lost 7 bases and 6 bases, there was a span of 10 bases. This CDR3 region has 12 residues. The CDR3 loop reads CASTPVANEQFF. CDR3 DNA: TGTGCCAGCACCCCGGTGGCCAATGAGCAGTTCTTC.